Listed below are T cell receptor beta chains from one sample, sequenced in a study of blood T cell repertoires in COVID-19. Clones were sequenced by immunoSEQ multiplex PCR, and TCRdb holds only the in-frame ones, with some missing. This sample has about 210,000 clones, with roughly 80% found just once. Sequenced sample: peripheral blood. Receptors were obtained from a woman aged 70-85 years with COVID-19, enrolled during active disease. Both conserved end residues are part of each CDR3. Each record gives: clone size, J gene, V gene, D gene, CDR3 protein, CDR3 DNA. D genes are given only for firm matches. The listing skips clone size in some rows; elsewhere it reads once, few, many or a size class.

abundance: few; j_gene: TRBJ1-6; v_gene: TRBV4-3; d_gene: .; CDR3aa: CASSQDIENSPLHF; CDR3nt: TGCGCCAGCAGCCAAGATATCGAGAATTCACCCCTCCACTTT
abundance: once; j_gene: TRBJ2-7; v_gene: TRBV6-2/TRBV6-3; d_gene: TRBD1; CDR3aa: CASNPADRGLGEQYF; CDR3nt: TGTGCCAGCAACCCAGCGGACAGGGGGCTAGGCGAGCAGTACTTC
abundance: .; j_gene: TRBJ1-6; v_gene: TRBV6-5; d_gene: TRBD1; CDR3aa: CASRPGTVYSPLHF; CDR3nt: TGTGCCAGCAGGCCGGGGACAGTTTATTCACCCCTCCACTTT
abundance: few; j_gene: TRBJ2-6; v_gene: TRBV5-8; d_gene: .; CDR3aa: CASSFRTVGPGANVLTF; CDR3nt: TGTGCCAGCAGCTTTCGGACAGTTGGCCCTGGGGCCAACGTCCTGACTTTC
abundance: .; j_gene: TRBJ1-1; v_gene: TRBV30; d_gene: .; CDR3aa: CAWMMFGRGFGTEAFF; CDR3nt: TGTGCCTGGATGATGTTCGGTCGCGGGTTCGGAACTGAAGCTTTCTTT
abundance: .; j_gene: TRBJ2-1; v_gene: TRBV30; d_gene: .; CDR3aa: CAWSVLATATMEQFF; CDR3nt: TGTGCCTGGAGTGTACTGGCGACAGCCACAATGGAGCAGTTCTTC
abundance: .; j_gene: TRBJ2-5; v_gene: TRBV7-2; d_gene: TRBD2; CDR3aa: CASSPSGGKLTQYF; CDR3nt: TGTGCCAGCAGCCCCTCCGGGGGGAAGCTCACCCAGTACTTC
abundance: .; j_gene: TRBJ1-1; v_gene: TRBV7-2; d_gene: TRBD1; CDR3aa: CASSIQGQYTEAFF; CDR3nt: TGTGCCAGCAGCATTCAGGGACAGTACACTGAAGCTTTCTTT
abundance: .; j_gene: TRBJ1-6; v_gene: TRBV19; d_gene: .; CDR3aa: CASSGTPLYNSPLHF; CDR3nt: TGTGCCAGTAGTGGGACACCGTTATATAATTCACCCCTCCACTTT
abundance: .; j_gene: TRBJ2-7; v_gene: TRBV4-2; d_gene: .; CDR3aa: CASSQKWGQGDEQYF; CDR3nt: TGTGCCAGCAGCCAAAAATGGGGGCAGGGCGACGAGCAGTACTTC
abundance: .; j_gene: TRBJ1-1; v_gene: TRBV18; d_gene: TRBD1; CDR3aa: CASSPRQGRDTEAFF; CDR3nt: TGTGCCAGCTCACCTAGACAGGGGAGGGACACTGAAGCTTTCTTT
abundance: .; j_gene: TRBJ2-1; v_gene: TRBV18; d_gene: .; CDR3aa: CASSPDRLAYNEQFF; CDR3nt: TGTGCCAGCTCACCGGATAGACTAGCCTACAATGAGCAGTTCTTC
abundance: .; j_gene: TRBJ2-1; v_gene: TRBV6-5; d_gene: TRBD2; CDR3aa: CASQSGMLYNEQFF; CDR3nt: TGTGCCAGCCAAAGCGGGATGTTGTACAATGAGCAGTTCTTC
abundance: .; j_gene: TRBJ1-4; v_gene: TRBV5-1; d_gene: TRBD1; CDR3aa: CASSLGDRLNEKLFF; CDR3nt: TGCGCCAGCAGCTTGGGGGACAGGCTAAATGAAAAACTGTTTTTT
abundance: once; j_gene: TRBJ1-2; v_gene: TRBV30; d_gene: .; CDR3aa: CAWSSLEGGYTF; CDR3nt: TGTGCCTGGAGTTCCCTAGAAGGAGGCTACACCTTC
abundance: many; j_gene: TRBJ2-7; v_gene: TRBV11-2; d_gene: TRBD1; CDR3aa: CASSDPGTGASYEQYF; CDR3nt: TGTGCCAGCAGCGACCCGGGGACAGGGGCGTCCTACGAGCAGTACTTC
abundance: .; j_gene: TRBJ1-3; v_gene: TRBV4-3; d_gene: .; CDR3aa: CASSQDQGSSLNTIYF; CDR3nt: TGCGCCAGCAGCCAAGATCAGGGGTCAAGCCTAAACACCATATATTTT
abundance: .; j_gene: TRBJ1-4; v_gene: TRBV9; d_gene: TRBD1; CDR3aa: CASSVESGGRPNEKLFF; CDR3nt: TGTGCCAGCAGCGTAGAGTCAGGGGGCAGACCTAATGAAAAACTGTTTTTT
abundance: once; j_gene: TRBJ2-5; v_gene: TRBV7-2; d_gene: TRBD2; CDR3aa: CASSLTPVIAGGQETQYF; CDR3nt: TGTGCCAGCAGCTTAACCCCGGTAATAGCGGGAGGTCAAGAGACCCAGTACTTC
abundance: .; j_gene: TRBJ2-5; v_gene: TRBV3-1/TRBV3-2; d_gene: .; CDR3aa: CASSRPTRDQYF; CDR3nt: TGTGCCAGCAGCCGCCCCACTAGAGACCAGTACTTC
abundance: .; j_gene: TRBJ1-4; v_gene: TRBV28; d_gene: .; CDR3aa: CASSLLVETTNEKLFF; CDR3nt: TGTGCCAGCAGTCTGCTGGTGGAGACAACTAATGAAAAACTGTTTTTT
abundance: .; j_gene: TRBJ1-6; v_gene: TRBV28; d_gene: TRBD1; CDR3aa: CASSLSGTGGGGAPLHF; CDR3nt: TGTGCCAGCAGTTTATCGGGGACAGGGGGCGGGGGCGCACCCCTCCACTTT
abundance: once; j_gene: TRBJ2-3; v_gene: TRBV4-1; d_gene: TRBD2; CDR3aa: CASSPRTSRSTDTQYF; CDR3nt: TGCGCCAGCAGCCCCCGGACTAGTCGGAGCACAGATACGCAGTATTTT
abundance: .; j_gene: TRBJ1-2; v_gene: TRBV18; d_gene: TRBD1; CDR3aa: CASSPQPGTVRNYGYTF; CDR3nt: TGTGCCAGCTCACCACAGCCCGGGACAGTTCGAAACTATGGCTACACCTTC
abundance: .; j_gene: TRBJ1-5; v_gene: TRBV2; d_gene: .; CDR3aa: CASSKDSHSNQPQHF; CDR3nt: TGTGCCAGCAGTAAGGACAGCCATAGCAATCAGCCCCAGCATTTT
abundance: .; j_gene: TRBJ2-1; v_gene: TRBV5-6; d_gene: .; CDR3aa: CASSLLILDREGEQFF; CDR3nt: TGTGCCAGCAGCCTCCTCATTCTGGACAGGGAGGGTGAGCAGTTCTTC
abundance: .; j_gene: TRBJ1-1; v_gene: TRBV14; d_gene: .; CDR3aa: CASSHESPGMAEAFF; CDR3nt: TGTGCCAGCAGCCATGAATCCCCAGGGATGGCTGAAGCTTTCTTT
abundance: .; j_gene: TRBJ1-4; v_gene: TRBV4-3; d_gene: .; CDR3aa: CASSQVIGSNEKLFF; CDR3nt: TGCGCCAGCAGCCAAGTAATCGGTTCGAATGAAAAACTGTTTTTT
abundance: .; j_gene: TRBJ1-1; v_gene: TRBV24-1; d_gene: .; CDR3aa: CATSRRVSDTEAFF; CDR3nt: TGTGCCACCAGTCGGAGGGTCTCTGACACTGAAGCTTTCTTT
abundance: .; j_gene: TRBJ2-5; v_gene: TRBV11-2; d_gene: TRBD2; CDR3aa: CASSFGRLAQGSQETQYF; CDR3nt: TGTGCCAGCAGCTTTGGGCGACTAGCCCAGGGATCCCAAGAGACCCAGTACTTC
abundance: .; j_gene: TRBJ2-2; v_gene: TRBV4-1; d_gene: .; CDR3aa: CASSQDRQVGHGELFF; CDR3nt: TGCGCCAGCAGCCAAGATCGGCAGGTGGGGCACGGGGAGCTGTTTTTT
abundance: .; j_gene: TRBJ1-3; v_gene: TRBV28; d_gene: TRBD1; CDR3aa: CASSLIGQALNTIYF; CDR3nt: TGTGCCAGCAGTCTTATCGGACAGGCCTTAAACACCATATATTTT
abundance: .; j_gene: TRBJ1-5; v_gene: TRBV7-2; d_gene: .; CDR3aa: CASSLGTAGNQPQHF; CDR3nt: TGTGCCAGCAGCTTAGGGACAGCGGGCAATCAGCCCCAGCATTTT
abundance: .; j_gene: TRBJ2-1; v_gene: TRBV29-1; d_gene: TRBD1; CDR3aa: CSVAGTGYNEQFF; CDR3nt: TGCAGCGTGGCCGGGACAGGGTACAATGAGCAGTTCTTC
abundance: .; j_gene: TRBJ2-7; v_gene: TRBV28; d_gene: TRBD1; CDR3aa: CASSLGQGWSNEQYF; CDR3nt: TGTGCCAGCAGTCTAGGACAGGGATGGTCCAACGAGCAGTACTTC
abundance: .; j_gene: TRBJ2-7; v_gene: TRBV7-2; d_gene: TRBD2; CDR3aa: CASSLARSGRPHEQYF; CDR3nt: TGTGCCAGCAGCTTAGCACGGAGCGGGAGGCCCCACGAGCAGTACTTC
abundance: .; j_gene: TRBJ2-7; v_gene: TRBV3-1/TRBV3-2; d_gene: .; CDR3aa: CASSQTLDGSYEQYF; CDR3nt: TGTGCCAGCAGCCAAACGCTAGACGGCTCCTACGAGCAGTACTTC
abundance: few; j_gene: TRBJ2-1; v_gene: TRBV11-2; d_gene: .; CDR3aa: CASSLGSGNYNEQFF; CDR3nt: TGTGCCAGCAGCTTAGGTTCAGGGAACTACAATGAGCAGTTCTTC
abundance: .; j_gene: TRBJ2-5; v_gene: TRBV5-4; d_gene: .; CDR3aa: CASSLGGLMETQYF; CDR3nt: TGTGCCAGCAGCTTGGGAGGGCTAATGGAGACCCAGTACTTC
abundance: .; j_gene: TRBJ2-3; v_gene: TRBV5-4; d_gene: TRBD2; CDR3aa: CASSLRTSATDTQYF; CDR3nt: TGTGCCAGCAGCCTCAGGACTAGCGCCACAGATACGCAGTATTTT
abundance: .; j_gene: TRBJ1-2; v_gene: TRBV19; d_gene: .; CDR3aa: CASSPRGVALRGYTF; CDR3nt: TGTGCCAGTAGTCCCCGGGGGGTAGCTCTGCGAGGCTACACCTTC
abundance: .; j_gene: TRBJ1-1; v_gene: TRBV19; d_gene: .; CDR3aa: CASSQGIMYTEAFF; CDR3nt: TGTGCCAGTTCCCAGGGGATTATGTACACTGAAGCTTTCTTT
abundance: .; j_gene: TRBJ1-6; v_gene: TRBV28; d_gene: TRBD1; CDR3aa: CASSPRQGLALHF; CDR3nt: TGTGCCAGCAGTCCCCGACAGGGTTTGGCCCTCCACTTT